A few counts support the clone carrying this T cell receptor beta chain. The antigen is undetermined. The data belong to a study of beta chain features in type 1 diabetes. Whole-study results and caveats: Within each of all four CD4+ subsets, Type 1 diabetes patients had TCRB CDR3s that were moderately but significantly shorter.

Of the isolated RNA, all was reverse transcribed, and so the sequenced material was expressed TCRB transcripts. The data were produced by immunoSEQ multiplex PCR, yet TCRdb's version contains in-frame clones alone and is incomplete. The table has a few hundred thousand clones, 8.5% to 10% seen once. Purity of each sorted population was above 98%. V was trimmed by 2 bases and J by 0 bases, leaving 5 bases between them. CDR3 size: 15 residues. CDR1 MNHEY and CDR2 SVGAGI come from the germline V gene. The TCR originated in a man aged 30-40 years with type 1 diabetes. The rearrangement links TRBV6-5 to TRBJ2-6, with D unresolved. Sequencing was performed on central memory CD4+ T cells from blood. CDR3 bases: TGTGCCAGCAGTTACGTGAGCTCTGGGGCCAACGTCCTGACTTTC. Its protein product is CASSYVSSGANVLTF.